This TCR beta chain came from a study of early T cells in non-severe SARS-CoV-2 infection. In its sample, this clonotype was seen a few times. TCRdb re-derived calls from the 5' RACE reads in MiXCR, one entry per CDR3 protein. The sample has nearly 95,000 distinct CDR3 sequences, approximately 15% seen once. V lost 5 bases and J 3 bases, leaving 13 bases between the germline ends. Germline CDR1 and CDR2: LGHDT and YNNKEL (reference sequence). The CDR3 contains 14 residues. The clonotype comes from an adult who was a healthcare worker with PCR-confirmed SARS-CoV-2 infection or an uninfected control (not recorded which). The gene calls are TRBV3-1 and TRBJ2-5; D may be TRBD1 (6 bases). The source was whole blood, collected at baseline. The CDR3: CASSDRFTEETQYF. The CDR3 DNA reads TGTGCCAGCAGCGACAGGTTTACCGAAGAGACCCAGTACTTC.